Presented here are 13 T cell receptor beta chains from one specimen sequenced in a study of control samples from healthy donors and cancer patients. Sequencing was performed with immunoSEQ multiplex PCR; in TCRdb, only in-frame clones are kept and a portion is missing. The table lists about 170,000 clones, 91% of them singletons, with approximately 1.6% in the top ten. The sample comprised blood. Receptors were obtained from a woman under 40 in good health.

This chain joins TRBV5-4 and TRBJ1-2, with D perhaps TRBD1 (6 bases). This CDR3 region has 13 residues. Trimming pared 1 base from V and 8 bases from J, leaving 12 bases between. CDR1 and CDR2 from the germline V gene are SGHNT and YYREEE (reference sequence). The CDR3 region has the DNA TGTGCCAGCAGCTTGTATGGGGGGCGGGGCTACACCTTC. This encodes CASSLYGGRGYTF. Based on the CDR3 plus reference TRBV5-4 and TRBJ1-2, the full variable domain is ETGVTQSPTHLIKTRGQQVTLRCSSQSGHNTVSWYQQALGQGPQFIFQYYREEENGRGNFPPRFSGLQFPNYSSELNVNALELDDSALYLCASSLYGGRGYTFGSGTRLTVV.

The chain has TRBV7-9 and TRBJ1-4; 7 nucleotides align to TRBD1. From germline, CDR1 is SEHNR and CDR2 FQNEAQ (reference sequence). With V trimmed by 5 bases and J by 7 bases, 7 bases remained unmatched. This CDR3 spans 14 amino acids. The CDR3 is CASSAGGRGEKLFF. The DNA for the CDR3 is TGTGCCAGCAGCGCAGGGGGAAGAGGTGAAAAACTGTTTTTT.

The V call is TRBV7-3, the J call TRBJ2-2, with 10 bases lining up with TRBD1. V dropped 5 bases and J dropped 6; count of bases not matched to a gene: 9. CDR1 is SGHTA, CDR2 FQGTGA, per germline. There are 16 residues in the CDR3. CDR3 region: CASSARQGASPGELFF. The CDR3 DNA sequence: TGTGCCAGCAGCGCCAGACAGGGGGCGAGTCCCGGGGAGCTGTTTTTT. Supplemented by reference TRBV7-3 and TRBJ2-2, the full variable domain reads GAGVSQTPSNKVTEKGKYVELRCDPISGHTALYWYRQSLGQGPEFLIYFQGTGAADDSGLPNDRFFAVRPEGSVSTLKIQRTERGDSAVYLCASSARQGASPGELFFGEGSRLTVL.

This clone has just one count. V and J are TRBV9 and TRBJ2-2, with 9 positions matching TRBD2. The CDR3 totals 16 residues. CDR1 SGDLS and CDR2 YYNGEE come from the germline V gene. V gave up 0 bases and J gave up 2 bases; unmatched junction bases: 2. In nucleotides, the CDR3 is TGTGCCAGCAGCGTAGGCGGGGGGGCTAACACCGGGGAGCTGTTTTTT. The encoded protein is CASSVGGGANTGELFF.

The V and J genes are TRBV5-1 and TRBJ1-3, with D perhaps matching TRBD1 (6 bases). Germline-derived CDR1 and CDR2 are SGHRS and YFSETQ. The CDR3 spans 14 residues. Trimming took off 1 base at V and 2 bases at J, with 7 bases between the two ends. CDR3 sequence (DNA): TGCGCCAGCAGCTTGACAGGGCCTGGAAACACCATATATTTT. Its protein is CASSLTGPGNTIYF.

The chain uses TRBV30 and TRBJ1-5, with D tentatively TRBD1 (5 bases). CDR1 is GTSNPN and CDR2 is SVGIG in the germline V gene (reference sequence). CDR3 length: 15 amino acids. Trimming shortened V by 2 bases and J by 0 bases, and 11 bases separated the two germline ends. The chain's CDR3 is CAWSPQGYSNQPQHF. Written as DNA, the CDR3 is TGTGCCTGGAGTCCTCAGGGATATAGCAATCAGCCCCAGCATTTT.

J is TRBJ2-7 and V is TRBV6-5; D possibly corresponds to TRBD1 (6 bases). In germline, CDR1 is MNHEY, CDR2 SVGAGI. The CDR3 contains 13 residues. V dropped 6 bases and J dropped 1 base, with 10 bases sitting between them. The CDR3 sequence is CASSGQTSYEQYF. The CDR3 nucleotides are TGTGCCAGCAGCGGACAGACGTCCTACGAGCAGTACTTC.

J is TRBJ2-7 and V is TRBV28; D gene ambiguous. Deletions cut 6 bases from V and 2 bases from J, with 8 bases between. From germline, CDR1 is MDHEN and CDR2 SYDVKM. This CDR3 has 12 amino acids. CDR3 DNA sequence: TGTGCCAGCAGCCCCGACCCCTACGAGCAGTACTTC. It codes for CASSPDPYEQYF.

V is TRBV6-2 or TRBV6-3 and J is TRBJ2-3; 12 nucleotides line up with TRBD2. Germline CDR1 and CDR2: MNHEY and SVGEGT. V dropped 6 bases and J dropped 2; count of bases not matched to a gene: 6. The CDR3 has 16 amino acids. The CDR3 here is CASSRRTSGNTDTQYF. The CDR3 nucleotides read TGTGCCAGCAGCCGCCGGACTAGCGGGAACACAGATACGCAGTATTTT.

A note on this clone: In the same sample, other DNA sequences code for this CDR3. The rearrangement joins TRBV7-8 to TRBJ2-6; 11 bases align to TRBD1. This CDR3 has 17 residues. CDR1 SGHVS and CDR2 FQNEAQ come from the germline V gene. V shed 5 bases, J shed 2 bases, and the junction held 5 bases outside the gene matches. CDR3 sequence (DNA): TGTGCCAGCAGCCCCCGGACAGGGGGCACTGGGGCCAACGTCCTGACTTTC. It codes for CASSPRTGGTGANVLTF.

Written as DNA, the CDR3 is TGTGCCAGTAGTATAGGCTCCGGGACAGGGGAAGCTTTCTTT. It translates to CASSIGSGTGEAFF. The V call is TRBV19, the J call TRBJ1-1, with 9 bases fitting TRBD1. Per germline, CDR1 LNHDA and CDR2 SQIVND (reference sequence). V was clipped by 1 base and J by 8 bases; unmatched bases: 5. The CDR3 covers 14 residues.

This chain joins TRBV5-1 and TRBJ2-1, with TRBD2 matching over 7 bases. After removal of 4 bases from V and 5 bases from J, the junction contained 9 bases not matched to a gene. The CDR3 runs to 15 residues. Germline CDR1 is SGHRS and CDR2 is YFSETQ. In nucleotides, the CDR3 is TGCGCCAGCAGCCCCAGACTAGCCGGGGACAATGAGCAGTTCTTC. This gives the protein CASSPRLAGDNEQFF.

The V gene is TRBV6-2 or TRBV6-3, the J gene TRBJ2-7, with D uncertain. With 1 base removed from V and 3 bases from J, the gap between germline ends came to 7 bases. The CDR3 is made up of 13 amino acids. From germline, CDR1 is MNHEY and CDR2 SVGEGT. CDR3 sequence: CASSYYWDYEQYF. The CDR3 bases are TGTGCCAGCAGTTACTACTGGGACTACGAGCAGTACTTC.